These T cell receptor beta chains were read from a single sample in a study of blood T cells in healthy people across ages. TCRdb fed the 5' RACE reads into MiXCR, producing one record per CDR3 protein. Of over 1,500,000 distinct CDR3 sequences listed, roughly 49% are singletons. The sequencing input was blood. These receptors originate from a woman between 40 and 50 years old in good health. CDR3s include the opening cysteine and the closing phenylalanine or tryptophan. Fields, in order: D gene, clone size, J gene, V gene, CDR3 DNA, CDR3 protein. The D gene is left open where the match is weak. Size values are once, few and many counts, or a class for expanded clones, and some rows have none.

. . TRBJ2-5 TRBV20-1 TGCAGTGCTAGAGGGGCCTGGGGAGAGACCCAGTACTTC CSARGAWGETQYF
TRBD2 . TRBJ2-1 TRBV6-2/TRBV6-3 TGTGCCAGCAGTTACGTAGCGGGGGGCTTAAATTACAATGAGCAGTTCTTC CASSYVAGGLNYNEQFF
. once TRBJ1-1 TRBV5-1 TGCGCCAGCAGAATACGACTATTGAACACTGAAGCTTTCTTT CASRIRLLNTEAFF
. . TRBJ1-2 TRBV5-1 TGCGCCAGGTCCCTCAATACCCGACAGCGTCGAAACTATGGCTACACCTTC CARSLNTRQRRNYGYTF
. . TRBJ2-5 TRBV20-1 TGCAGTGCTAGTTTTGCGACAGGCCCCCAAGAGACCCAGTACTTC CSASFATGPQETQYF
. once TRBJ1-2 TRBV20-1 TGCAGTGCCCAAGGACAGTCAACCCTTAACTATGGCTACACCTTC CSAQGQSTLNYGYTF
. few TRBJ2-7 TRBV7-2 TGTGCCAGCAGCTCCCGACGGGGAAACTCCTACGAGCAGTACTTC CASSSRRGNSYEQYF
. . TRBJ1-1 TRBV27 TGTGCCAGCAGTTTATCAGGGCTTGCTGAAGCTTTCTTT CASSLSGLAEAFF
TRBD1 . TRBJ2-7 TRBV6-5 TGTGCCAGCGGTTCCGGGACAGAGCTCTCCTACGAGCAGTACTTC CASGSGTELSYEQYF
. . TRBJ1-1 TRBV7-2 TGTGCCAGCAGCTTAGCGATGAGGAACACTGAAGCTTTCTTT CASSLAMRNTEAFF
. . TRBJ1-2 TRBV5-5 TGTGCCAGCAGCGGCCCGACGGGGAACTATGGCTACACCTTC CASSGPTGNYGYTF
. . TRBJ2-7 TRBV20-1 TGCAGTACTAAGATTCAGGGGAGCGACGAGCAGTACTTC CSTKIQGSDEQYF
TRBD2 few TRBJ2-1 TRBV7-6 TGTGCCAGCAGTTCCGGGACTAGCGGGGCCCTTGAGCAGTTCTTC CASSSGTSGALEQFF
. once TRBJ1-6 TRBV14 TGTGCCAGCAGCCAAGCGACGGGCCCCCTCCACTTT CASSQATGPLHF
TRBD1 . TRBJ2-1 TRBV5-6 TGTGCCAGCAGCTTGGGACCTAGGACAGGGGAGTTCTTC CASSLGPRTGEFF
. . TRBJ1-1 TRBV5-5 TGTGCCAGCAGCTTTGACGGGACTGAAGCTTTCTTT CASSFDGTEAFF
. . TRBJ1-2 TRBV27 TGTGCCAGCAGACCCCTGCGGGGGAATGGCTACACCTTC CASRPLRGNGYTF
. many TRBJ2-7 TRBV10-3 TGTGCCATCAGTGAGTCGACGCGTAGCTCCTACGAGCAGTACTTC CAISESTRSSYEQYF
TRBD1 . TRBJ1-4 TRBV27 TGTGCCAGCAGTTCGGCGGACAGGGTGGGTAAAGAAAAACTGTTTTTT CASSSADRVGKEKLFF
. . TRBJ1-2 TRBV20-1 TGCAGTGCTTTTCGGTCAGGGCATGGCTACACCTTC CSAFRSGHGYTF
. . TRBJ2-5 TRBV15 TGTGCCACCAGCTTTAGTCAAGAGACCCAGTACTTC CATSFSQETQYF
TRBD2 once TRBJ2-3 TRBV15 TGTGCCACCAGCAGAGTTGGTAGCGGGGACACAGATACGCAGTATTTT CATSRVGSGDTDTQYF
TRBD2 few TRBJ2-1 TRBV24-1 TGTGCCACCAGTGATTTGGGGGGGGTGGGCAGGAATGAGCAGTTCTTC CATSDLGGVGRNEQFF
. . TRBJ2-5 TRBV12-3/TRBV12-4 TGTGCCAGCAGTTTAGAGCACAGGTCTCGGGGAGAGACCCAGTACTTC CASSLEHRSRGETQYF
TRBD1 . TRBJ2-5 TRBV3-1 TGTGCCAGCAGCCGTATGACAGGGGGCTCAGAGACCCAGTACTTC CASSRMTGGSETQYF
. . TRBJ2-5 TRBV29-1 TGCAGCGTGGGACCTAGGACTCAAGAGACCCAGTACTTC CSVGPRTQETQYF
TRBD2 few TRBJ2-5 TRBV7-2 TGTGCCAGCAGCCATCAACCGGGACTAGCGTACTTC CASSHQPGLAYF
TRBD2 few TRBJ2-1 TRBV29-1 TGCAGTGGACTAGGGCAGAGTGAGCAGTTCTTC CSGLGQSEQFF
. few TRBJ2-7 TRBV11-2 TGTGCCAGCAGCTCAGCCGGGACAAAACCCTACGAGCAGTACTTC CASSSAGTKPYEQYF
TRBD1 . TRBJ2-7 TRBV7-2 TGTGCCAGCAGCTGGAGACAGGGCGTCTCCTACGAGCAGTACTTC CASSWRQGVSYEQYF
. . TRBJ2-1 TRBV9 TGTGCCAGCAGCGTAGCTTCTCTGAGCAATGAGCAGTTCTTC CASSVASLSNEQFF
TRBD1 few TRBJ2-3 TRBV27 TGTGCCAGCAGTCCAGCCTTGGACAGGGACACAGATACGCAGTATTTT CASSPALDRDTDTQYF
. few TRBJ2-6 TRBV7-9 TGTGCCAGCTCCCGCGAAGGCTCTGGGGCCAACGTCCTGACTTTC CASSREGSGANVLTF
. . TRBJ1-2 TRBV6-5 TGTGCCAGCAGTTACTTATCCACGGTCAGGTCTGACTATGGCTACACCTTC CASSYLSTVRSDYGYTF
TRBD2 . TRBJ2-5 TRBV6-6 TGTGCCAGCACTAGTAGACTAGCAGAGACCCAGTACTTC CASTSRLAETQYF
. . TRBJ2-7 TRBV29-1 TGCAGCGGGGACGGACCATCCTACAATGAGCAGTACTTC CSGDGPSYNEQYF
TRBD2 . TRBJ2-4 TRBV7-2 TGTGCCAGCAGCCGCGGACTAGCGGGGGGGAAAAACATTCAGTACTTC CASSRGLAGGKNIQYF
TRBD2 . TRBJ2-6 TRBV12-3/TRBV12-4 TGTGCCAGCAGTTCCGCGACTAGCGGGGGGATCTCTGGGGCCAACGTCCTGACTTTC CASSSATSGGISGANVLTF
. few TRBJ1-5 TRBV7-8 TGTGCCAGCAGCTTAGTTTCGCAGGGTGGCGATCAGCCCCAGCATTTT CASSLVSQGGDQPQHF
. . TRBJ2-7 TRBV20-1 TGCAGTGCTACCCCCAGGGGACTAATCTACGAGCAGTACTTC CSATPRGLIYEQYF
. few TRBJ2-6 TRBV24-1 TGTGCCACTGGGGGACCTGGGGCCAACGTCCTGACTTTC CATGGPGANVLTF
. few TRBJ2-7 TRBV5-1 TGCGCCAGCAGCTGGGGGCTGAGGAGCTCCTACGAGCAGTACTTC CASSWGLRSSYEQYF
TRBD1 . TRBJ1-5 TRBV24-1 TGTGCCACCAGTGGACAGGGGGCCAACCAGCCCCAGCATTTT CATSGQGANQPQHF
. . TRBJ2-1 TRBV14 TGTGCCAGCAGCCAAAAGGGAAGGGGGTCCTACAATGAGCAGTTCTTC CASSQKGRGSYNEQFF
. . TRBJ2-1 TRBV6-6 TGTGCCACCGGCGGGCCGGCGCAAAATGAGCAGTTCTTC CATGGPAQNEQFF
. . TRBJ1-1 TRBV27 TGTGCCAGCAGCGGGGGGGTCACTGAAGCTTTCTTT CASSGGVTEAFF
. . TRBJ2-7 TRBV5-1 TGCGCCAGCAGCTTGACAACGACGTCCTACGAGCAGTACTTC CASSLTTTSYEQYF
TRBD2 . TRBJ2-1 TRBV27 TGTGCCAGCAGTTTATCGGCGGGGGGCTTTTACAATGAGCAGTTCTTC CASSLSAGGFYNEQFF
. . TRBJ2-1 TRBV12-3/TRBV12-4 TGTGCCAGCAGTTCACTGATTAATGAGCAGTTCTTC CASSSLINEQFF
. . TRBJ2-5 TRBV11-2 TGTGCCAGCAGCTTAGACTTTGGCACTTTGGAGACCCAGTACTTC CASSLDFGTLETQYF
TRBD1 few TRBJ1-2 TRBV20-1 TGCAGTGCCCCGGAAGGACAGGGCGCCTATGGCTACACCTTC CSAPEGQGAYGYTF
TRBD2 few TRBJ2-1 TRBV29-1 TGCAGCGGGCGTCAGCGGGCCAGCGGGAAGCAGTTCTTC CSGRQRASGKQFF
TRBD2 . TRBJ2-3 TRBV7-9 TGTGCCAGCAGCCCGGGACTAGCGGGGGTCCCCTCCACAGATACGCAGTATTTT CASSPGLAGVPSTDTQYF
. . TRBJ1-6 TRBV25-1 TGTGCCAGCAGAGGAAGTCCGGAGAATTCACCCCTCCACTTT CASRGSPENSPLHF
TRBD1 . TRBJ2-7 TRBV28 TGTGCCAGCAGTTCCAGGACAGGGGGCGCCTACGAGCAGTACTTC CASSSRTGGAYEQYF